This record concerns one T cell receptor (beta chain) sequence. Antigen specificity is unknown. Universal primer sites and UMIs were introduced during 5'RACE template-switching synthesis of TCR cDNA. One entry per CDR3 protein, called by TCRdb with MiXCR from the 5' RACE reads. This sample yields hundreds of thousands of distinct CDR3 sequences, of which around 13% are seen a single time; about 3% belongs to the top ten. The entry originates in a study of T cells after yellow fever vaccination. Study information: It was SMART-Seq v4 Ultra Low Input that prepared the fractions with low cell numbers.

Regarding the study as a whole: Most clones from primary vaccination were detected again post-booster (around 96% CD4, roughly 85% CD8).

Per germline, CDR1 SGHTA and CDR2 FQGNSA. V dropped 11 bases and J dropped 1; count of bases not matched to a gene: 12. The CDR3 consists of 15 residues. The sequencing here drew on CD4+ T cells sorted from PBMCs, taken 15 days after the yellow fever booster vaccination. The TCR comes from a young man who received the YFV17D yellow fever vaccine. The rearrangement uses TRBV7-2 and TRBJ2-5; 8 nucleotides line up with TRBD2. CDR3: CAGSKIAGLQETQYF. DNA of the CDR3: TGTGCCGGGAGTAAAATAGCGGGACTCCAAGAGACCCAGTACTTC.